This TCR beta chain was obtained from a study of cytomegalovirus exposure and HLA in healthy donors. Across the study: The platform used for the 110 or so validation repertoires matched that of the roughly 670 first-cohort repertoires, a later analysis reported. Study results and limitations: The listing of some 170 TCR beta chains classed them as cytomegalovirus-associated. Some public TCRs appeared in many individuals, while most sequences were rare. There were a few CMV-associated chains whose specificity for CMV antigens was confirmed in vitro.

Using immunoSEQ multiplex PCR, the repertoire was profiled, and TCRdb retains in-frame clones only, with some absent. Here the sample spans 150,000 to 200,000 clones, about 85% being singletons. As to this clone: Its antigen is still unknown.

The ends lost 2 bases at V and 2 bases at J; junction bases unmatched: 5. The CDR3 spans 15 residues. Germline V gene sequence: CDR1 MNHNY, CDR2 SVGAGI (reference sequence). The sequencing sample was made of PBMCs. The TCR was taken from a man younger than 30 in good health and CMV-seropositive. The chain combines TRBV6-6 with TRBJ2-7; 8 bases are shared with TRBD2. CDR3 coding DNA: TGTGCCAGCAGTTACGAACCGGGGGGGGCCTACGAGCAGTACTTC. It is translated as CASSYEPGGAYEQYF.